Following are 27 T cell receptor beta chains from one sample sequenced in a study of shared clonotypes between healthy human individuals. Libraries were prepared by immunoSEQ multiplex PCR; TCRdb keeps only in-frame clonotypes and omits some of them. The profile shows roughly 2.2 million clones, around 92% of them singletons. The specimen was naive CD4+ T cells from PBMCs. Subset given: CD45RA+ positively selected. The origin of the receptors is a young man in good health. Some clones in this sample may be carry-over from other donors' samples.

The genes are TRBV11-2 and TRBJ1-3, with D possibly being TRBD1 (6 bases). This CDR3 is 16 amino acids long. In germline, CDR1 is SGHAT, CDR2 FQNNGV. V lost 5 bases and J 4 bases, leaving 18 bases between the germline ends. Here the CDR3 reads CASSPWAQGVGNTIYF. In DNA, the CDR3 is TGTGCCAGCAGCCCCTGGGCACAGGGCGTCGGAAACACCATATATTTT. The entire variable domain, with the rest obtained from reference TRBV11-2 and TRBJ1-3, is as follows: EAGVAQSPRYKIIEKRQSVAFWCNPISGHATLYWYQQILGQGPKLLIQFQNNGVVDDSQLPKDRFSAERLKGVDSTLKIQPAKLEDSAVYLCASSPWAQGVGNTIYFGEGSWLTVV.

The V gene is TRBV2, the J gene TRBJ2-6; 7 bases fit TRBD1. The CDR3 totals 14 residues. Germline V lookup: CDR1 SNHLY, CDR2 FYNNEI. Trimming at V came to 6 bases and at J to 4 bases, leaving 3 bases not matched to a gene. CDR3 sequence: CASRTGQGANVLTF. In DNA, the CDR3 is TGTGCCAGCAGAACGGGACAGGGGGCCAACGTCCTGACTTTC.

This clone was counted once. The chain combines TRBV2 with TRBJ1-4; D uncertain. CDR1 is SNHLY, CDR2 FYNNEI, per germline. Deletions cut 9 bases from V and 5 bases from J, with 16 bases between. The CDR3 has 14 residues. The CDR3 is CARRLTGINEKLFF. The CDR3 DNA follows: TGTGCCAGGCGATTGACCGGCATCAATGAAAAACTGTTTTTT.

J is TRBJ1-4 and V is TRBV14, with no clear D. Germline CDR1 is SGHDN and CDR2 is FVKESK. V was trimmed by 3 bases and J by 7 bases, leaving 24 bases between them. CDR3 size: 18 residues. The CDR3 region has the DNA TGTGCCAGCAGCCAGGGAAAGGGCAGCGGCCGGTGGGGTGAAAAACTGTTTTTT. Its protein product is CASSQGKGSGRWGEKLFF.

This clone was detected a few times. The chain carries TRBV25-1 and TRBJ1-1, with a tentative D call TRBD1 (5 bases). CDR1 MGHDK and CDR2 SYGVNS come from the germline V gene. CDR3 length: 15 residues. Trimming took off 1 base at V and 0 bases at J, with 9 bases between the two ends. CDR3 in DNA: TGTGCCAGCAGTGAATCGAAGGGGATGAACACTGAAGCTTTCTTT. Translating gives CASSESKGMNTEAFF.

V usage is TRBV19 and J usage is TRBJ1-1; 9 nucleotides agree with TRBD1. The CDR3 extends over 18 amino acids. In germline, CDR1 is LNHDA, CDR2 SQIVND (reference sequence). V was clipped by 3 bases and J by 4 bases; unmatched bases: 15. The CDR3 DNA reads TGTGCCAGTAGTATTCTTCCGGGACAGGGAGGGCCGGGCACTGAAGCTTTCTTT. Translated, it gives CASSILPGQGGPGTEAFF.

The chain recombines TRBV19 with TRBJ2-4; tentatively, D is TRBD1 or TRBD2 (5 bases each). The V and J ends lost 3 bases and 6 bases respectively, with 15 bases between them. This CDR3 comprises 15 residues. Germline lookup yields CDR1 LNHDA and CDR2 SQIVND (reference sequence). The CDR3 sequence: CASSIVAERGNIQYF. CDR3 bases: TGTGCCAGTAGTATTGTCGCGGAGAGGGGAAACATTCAGTACTTC.

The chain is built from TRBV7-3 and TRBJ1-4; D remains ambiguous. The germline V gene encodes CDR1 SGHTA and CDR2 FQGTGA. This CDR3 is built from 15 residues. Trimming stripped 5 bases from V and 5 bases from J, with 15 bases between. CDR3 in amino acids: CASSPNGKPNEKLFF. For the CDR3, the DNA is TGTGCCAGCAGCCCCAACGGGAAACCAAATGAAAAACTGTTTTTT.

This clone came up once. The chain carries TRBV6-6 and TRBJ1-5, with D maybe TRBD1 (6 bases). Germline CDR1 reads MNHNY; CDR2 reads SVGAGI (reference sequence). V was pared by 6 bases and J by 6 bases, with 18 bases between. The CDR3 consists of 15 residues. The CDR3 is CASSRGRGEVQPQHF. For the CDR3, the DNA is TGTGCCAGCAGCCGCGGCAGGGGTGAAGTTCAGCCCCAGCATTTT.

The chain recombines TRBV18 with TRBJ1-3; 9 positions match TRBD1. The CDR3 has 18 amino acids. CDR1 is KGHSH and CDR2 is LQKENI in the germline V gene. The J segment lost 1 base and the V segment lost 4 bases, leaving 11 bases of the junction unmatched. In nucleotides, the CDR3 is TGTGCCAGCTCACTACATCCCCCCGGGACAGGGTCTGGAAACACCATATATTTT. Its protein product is CASSLHPPGTGSGNTIYF.

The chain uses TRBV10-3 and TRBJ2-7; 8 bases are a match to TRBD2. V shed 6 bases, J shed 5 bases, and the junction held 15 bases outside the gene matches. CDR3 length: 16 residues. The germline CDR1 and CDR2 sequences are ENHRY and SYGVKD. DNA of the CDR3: TGTGCCATCAGCCGCTCCCGGGAGGGACGGTCGGACGAGCAGTACTTC. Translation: CAISRSREGRSDEQYF.

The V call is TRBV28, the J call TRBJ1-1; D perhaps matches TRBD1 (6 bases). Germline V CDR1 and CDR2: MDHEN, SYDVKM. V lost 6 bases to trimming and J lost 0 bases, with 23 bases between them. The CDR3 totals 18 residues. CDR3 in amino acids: CASSLKNRVPSMNTEAFF. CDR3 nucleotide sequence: TGTGCCAGCAGCTTAAAGAACAGGGTCCCTAGCATGAACACTGAAGCTTTCTTT.

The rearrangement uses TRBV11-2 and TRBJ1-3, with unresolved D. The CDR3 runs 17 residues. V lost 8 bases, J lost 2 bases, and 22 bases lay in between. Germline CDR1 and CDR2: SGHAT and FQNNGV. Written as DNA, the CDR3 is TGTGCCAGCGGAACCTTGGGAGGCACCCCCACTGGAAACACCATATATTTT. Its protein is CASGTLGGTPTGNTIYF.

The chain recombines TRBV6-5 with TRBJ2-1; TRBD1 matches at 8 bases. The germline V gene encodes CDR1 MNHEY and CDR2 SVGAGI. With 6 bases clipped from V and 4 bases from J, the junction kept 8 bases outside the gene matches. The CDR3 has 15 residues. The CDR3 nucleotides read TGTGCCAGCAGCCGCCAGGGGGCGCAGTACAATGAGCAGTTCTTC. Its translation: CASSRQGAQYNEQFF.

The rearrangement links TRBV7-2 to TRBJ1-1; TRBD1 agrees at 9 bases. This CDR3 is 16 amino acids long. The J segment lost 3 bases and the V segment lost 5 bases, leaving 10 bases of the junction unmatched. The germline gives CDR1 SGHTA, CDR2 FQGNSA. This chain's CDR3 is CASSPRTGVFDTEAFF. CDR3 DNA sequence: TGTGCCAGCAGCCCACGGACAGGGGTCTTTGACACTGAAGCTTTCTTT.

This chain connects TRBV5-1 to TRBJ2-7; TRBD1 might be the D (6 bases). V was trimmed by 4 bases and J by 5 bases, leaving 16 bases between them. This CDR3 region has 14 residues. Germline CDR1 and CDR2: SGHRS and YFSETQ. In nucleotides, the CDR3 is TGCGCCAGCAGCCAGCTGACAGGTTTCGACGAGCAGTACTTC. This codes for CASSQLTGFDEQYF.

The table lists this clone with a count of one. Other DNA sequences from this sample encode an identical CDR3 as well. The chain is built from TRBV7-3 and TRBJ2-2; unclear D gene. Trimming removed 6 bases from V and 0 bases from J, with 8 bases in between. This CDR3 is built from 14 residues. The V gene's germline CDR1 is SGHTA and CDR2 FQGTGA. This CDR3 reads CASSSGANTGELFF. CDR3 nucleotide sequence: TGTGCCAGCAGTTCGGGCGCGAACACCGGGGAGCTGTTTTTT.

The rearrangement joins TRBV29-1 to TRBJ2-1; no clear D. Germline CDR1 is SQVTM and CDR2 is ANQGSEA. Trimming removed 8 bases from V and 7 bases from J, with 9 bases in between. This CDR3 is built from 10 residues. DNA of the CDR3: TGCAGCACCTTTGGGAATGAGCAGTTCTTC. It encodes CSTFGNEQFF.

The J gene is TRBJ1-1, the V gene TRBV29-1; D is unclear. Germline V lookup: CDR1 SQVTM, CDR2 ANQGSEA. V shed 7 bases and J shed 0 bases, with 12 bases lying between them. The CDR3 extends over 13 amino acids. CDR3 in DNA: TGCAGCGCCGGGCGGCATTTGAACACTGAAGCTTTCTTT. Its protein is CSAGRHLNTEAFF.

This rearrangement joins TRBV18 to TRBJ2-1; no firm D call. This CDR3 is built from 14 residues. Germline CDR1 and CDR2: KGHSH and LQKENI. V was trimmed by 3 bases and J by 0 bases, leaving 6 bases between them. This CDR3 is CASSPQISYNEQFF. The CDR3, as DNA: TGTGCCAGCTCACCGCAGATCTCCTACAATGAGCAGTTCTTC.

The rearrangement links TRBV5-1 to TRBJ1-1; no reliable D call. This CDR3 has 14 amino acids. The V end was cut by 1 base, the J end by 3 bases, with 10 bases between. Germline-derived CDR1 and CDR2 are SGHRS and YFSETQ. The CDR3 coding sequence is TGCGCCAGCAGCTTGCTGGGGTCGGACACTGAAGCTTTCTTT. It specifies CASSLLGSDTEAFF.

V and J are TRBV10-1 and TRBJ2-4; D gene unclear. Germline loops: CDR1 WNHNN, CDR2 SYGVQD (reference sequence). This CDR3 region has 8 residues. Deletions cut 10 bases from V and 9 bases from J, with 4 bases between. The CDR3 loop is CAIGIQYF. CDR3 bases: TGCGCCATTGGCATTCAGTACTTC.

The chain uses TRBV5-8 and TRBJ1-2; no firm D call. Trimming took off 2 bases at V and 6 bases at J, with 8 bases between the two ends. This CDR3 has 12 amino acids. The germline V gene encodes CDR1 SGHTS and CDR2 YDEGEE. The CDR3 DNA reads TGTGCCAGCAGCTTTGACACTAATGGCTACACCTTC. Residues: CASSFDTNGYTF.

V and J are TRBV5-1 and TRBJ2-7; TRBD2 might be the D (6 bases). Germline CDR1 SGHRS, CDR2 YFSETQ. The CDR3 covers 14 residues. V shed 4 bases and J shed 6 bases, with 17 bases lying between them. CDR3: CASSIRTEGGEQYF. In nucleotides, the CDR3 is TGCGCCAGCAGCATAAGGACGGAGGGCGGCGAGCAGTACTTC.

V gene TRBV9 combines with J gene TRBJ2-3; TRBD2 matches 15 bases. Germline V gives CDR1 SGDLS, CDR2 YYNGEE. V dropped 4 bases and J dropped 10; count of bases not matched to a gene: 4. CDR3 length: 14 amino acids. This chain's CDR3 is CASSSGTSGRSQYF. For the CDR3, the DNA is TGTGCCAGCAGCTCAGGGACTAGCGGGAGGTCGCAGTATTTT.

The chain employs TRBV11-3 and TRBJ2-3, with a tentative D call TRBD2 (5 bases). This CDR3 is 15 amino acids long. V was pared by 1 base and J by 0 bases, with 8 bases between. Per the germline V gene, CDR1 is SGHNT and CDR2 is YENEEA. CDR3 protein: CASSLGAASTDTQYF. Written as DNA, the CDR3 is TGTGCCAGCAGCTTAGGAGCGGCTAGCACAGATACGCAGTATTTT.

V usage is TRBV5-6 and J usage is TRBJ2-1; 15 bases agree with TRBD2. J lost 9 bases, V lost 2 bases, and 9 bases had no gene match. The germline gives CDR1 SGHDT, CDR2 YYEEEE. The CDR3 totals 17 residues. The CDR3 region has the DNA TGTGCCAGCAGCTTAGGTGGACTAGCGGGAGGGAGGGGTGAGCAGTTCTTC. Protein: CASSLGGLAGGRGEQFF.